These 3 T cell receptor beta chains came from one sample sequenced in a study of cytomegalovirus exposure and HLA in healthy donors. The PCR used 60 Vbeta and 13 Jbeta primers. The repertoire was sequenced with immunoSEQ multiplex PCR; TCRdb's copy has only in-frame clones and lacks some. In the table there are about 150,000 clones, approximately 71% of which are singletons. The sequencing input was PBMCs. Source of these receptors: a man aged 25 to 40 in good health and CMV-seropositive.

The chain is built from TRBV5-4 and TRBJ2-7, with TRBD1 matching 9 bases. This CDR3 spans 14 amino acids. Germline values: CDR1 SGHNT, CDR2 YYREEE (reference sequence). J was trimmed by 7 bases and V by 6 bases; bases with no gene match: 11. The CDR3 here is CASTLDRGSREQYF. CDR3 sequence (DNA): TGTGCCAGCACCCTGGACAGGGGATCTAGGGAGCAGTACTTC.

The chain joins TRBV19 to TRBJ1-1; weak D call: TRBD1 (5 bases). Trimming took off 7 bases at V and 1 base at J, with 10 bases between the two ends. CDR1 is LNHDA and CDR2 is SQIVND in the germline V gene (reference sequence). This CDR3 is 13 amino acids long. The CDR3 loop reads CASTRQSNTEAFF. Written as DNA, the CDR3 is TGTGCCAGTACTCGACAGTCGAACACTGAAGCTTTCTTT.

The chain combines TRBV7-9 with TRBJ1-5; perhaps TRBD1 as D (5 bases). V lost 6 bases to trimming and J lost 5 bases, with 14 bases between them. Germline V gene sequence: CDR1 SEHNR, CDR2 FQNEAQ (reference sequence). This CDR3 contains 14 residues. The CDR3 region is CASSESAGHQPQHF. The CDR3 DNA reads as TGTGCCAGCAGTGAAAGCGCGGGGCATCAGCCCCAGCATTTT.